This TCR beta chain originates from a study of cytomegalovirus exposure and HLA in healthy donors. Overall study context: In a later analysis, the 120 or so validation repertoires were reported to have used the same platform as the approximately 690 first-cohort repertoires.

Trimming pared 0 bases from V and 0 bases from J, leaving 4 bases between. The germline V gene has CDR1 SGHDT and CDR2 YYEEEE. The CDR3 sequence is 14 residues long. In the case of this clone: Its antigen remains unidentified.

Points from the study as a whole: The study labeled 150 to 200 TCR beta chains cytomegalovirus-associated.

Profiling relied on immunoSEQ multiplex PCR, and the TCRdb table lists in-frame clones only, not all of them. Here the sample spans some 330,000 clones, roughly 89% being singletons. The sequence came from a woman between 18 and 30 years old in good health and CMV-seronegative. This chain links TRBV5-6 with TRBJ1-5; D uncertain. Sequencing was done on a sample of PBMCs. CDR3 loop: CASSLAFSNQPQHF. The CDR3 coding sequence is TGTGCCAGCAGCTTGGCCTTTAGCAATCAGCCCCAGCATTTT.